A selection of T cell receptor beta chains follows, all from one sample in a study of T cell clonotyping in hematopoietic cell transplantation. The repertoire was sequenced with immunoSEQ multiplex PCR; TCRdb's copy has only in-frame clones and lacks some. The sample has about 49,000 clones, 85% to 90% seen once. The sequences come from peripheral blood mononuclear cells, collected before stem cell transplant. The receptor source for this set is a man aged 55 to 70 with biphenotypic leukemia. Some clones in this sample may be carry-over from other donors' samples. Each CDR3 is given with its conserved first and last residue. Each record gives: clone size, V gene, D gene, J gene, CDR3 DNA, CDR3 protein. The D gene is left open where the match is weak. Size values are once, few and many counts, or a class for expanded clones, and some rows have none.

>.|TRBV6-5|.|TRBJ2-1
TGTGCCAGCAGTTCATGGACTACGGGCGATGAGCAGTTCTTC
CASSSWTTGDEQFF
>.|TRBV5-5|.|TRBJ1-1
TGTGCCAGCACTCCGCCGGGGTTAAGTATGAACACTGAAGCTTTCTTT
CASTPPGLSMNTEAFF
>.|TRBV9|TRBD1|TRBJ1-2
TGTGCCAGCAGCGATAGCTCCGGGACAGGGGTTTATGGCTACACCTTC
CASSDSSGTGVYGYTF
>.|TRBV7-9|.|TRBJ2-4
TGTGCCAGCAGCTTAGGTGGAAACATTCAGTACTTC
CASSLGGNIQYF
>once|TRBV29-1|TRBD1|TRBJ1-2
TGCAGCGCCTTACAGGGGGCCTTCTATGGCTACACCTTC
CSALQGAFYGYTF
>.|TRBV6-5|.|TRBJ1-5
TGTGCCAGCAGTTACTACCCTAGGGCTCAGCCCCAGCATTTT
CASSYYPRAQPQHF
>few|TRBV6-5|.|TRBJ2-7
TGTGCCAGCAGTTACGGACAAGACAGCGCCTTCTACGAGCAGTACTTC
CASSYGQDSAFYEQYF
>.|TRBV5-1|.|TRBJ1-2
TGCGCCAGCAGCTCCTCGACAGGCAATGGCTACACCTTC
CASSSSTGNGYTF
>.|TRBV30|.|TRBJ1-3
TGTGCCTGGAGTGTATTGGCCCAAGGGAGAGGAAACACCATATATTTT
CAWSVLAQGRGNTIYF
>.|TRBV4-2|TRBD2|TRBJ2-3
TGTGCCAGCAGCCAAGGCGGGAGGGCCTTTTTTTTGCCAGATACGCAGTATTTT
CASSQGGRAFFLPDTQYF
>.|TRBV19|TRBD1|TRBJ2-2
TGTGCCAGTAGCCCTGACAGGGCGAACACCGGGGAGCTGTTTTTT
CASSPDRANTGELFF
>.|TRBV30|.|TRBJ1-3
TGTGCCTGGAGCGCAGGGCCAAACACCATATATTTT
CAWSAGPNTIYF
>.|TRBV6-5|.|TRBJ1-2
TGTGCCAGCAGGCCCTTAGGGAGCTATGGCTACACCTTC
CASRPLGSYGYTF
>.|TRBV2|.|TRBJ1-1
TGTGCCAGCAGTTTAGGAGCAGAGAACACTGAAGCTTTCTTT
CASSLGAENTEAFF
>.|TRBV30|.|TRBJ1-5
TGTGCCTGGAGTGTTTTGGGGGATTTCAATCAGCCCCAGCATTTT
CAWSVLGDFNQPQHF
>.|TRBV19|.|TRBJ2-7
TGTGCCAGTAGTGTGGGGCAGAACAACTACTACGAGCAGTACTTC
CASSVGQNNYYEQYF
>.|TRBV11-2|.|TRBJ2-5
TGTGCCAGCAGCTTAAAGGGTGGACGGGGCACAGAGACCCAGTACTTC
CASSLKGGRGTETQYF